These 14 T cell receptor beta chains were all obtained from the same sample, sequenced in a study of T-cell reconstitution after alpha-beta-depleted transplantation in children. For TCRbeta, the library was prepared with unique molecular identifiers. TCRdb re-analysed the PCR reads in MiXCR, keeping a single row per CDR3 protein. The sample has about 980,000 distinct CDR3 sequences, around 30% seen once. Sequenced here: PBMCs, mostly from graft donor cells, sampled 360 days after TCRalphabeta/CD19-depleted stem cell transplant. The receptor set was obtained from a boy in the first two years of life who had a stem cell transplant for SCID, so the T cells may come from the graft donor.

As concerns this clonotype: One junction end does not reproduce the germline sequence, and a read error may be involved. The J gene is TRBJ2-1, the V gene TRBV7-6; maybe TRBD1 (6 bases). Per the germline V gene, CDR1 is SGHVS and CDR2 is FNYEAQ. This CDR3 is built from 16 residues. The CDR3 loop reads CVSSQLRGKGFNEQFF. The CDR3 DNA reads as TGTGTCAGCAGCCAACTCAGGGGTAAGGGGTTCAATGAGCAGTTCTTC.

Concerning this clonotype: A single base separates this from a much larger clone, so it may be a read error. The V gene is TRBV28, the J gene TRBJ2-7; D gene unclear. Germline CDR1 reads MDHEN; CDR2 reads SYDVKM. The CDR3 covers 15 residues. Deletions cut 8 bases from V and 3 bases from J, with 20 bases between. The DNA for the CDR3 is TGTGCCAGCGGGCGGTCGTCACAACGGAACTACGAGCAGTACGTC. This translates into CASGRSSQRNYEQYV.

The chain is built from TRBV10-3 and TRBJ2-7; D is undetermined. V dropped 8 bases and J dropped 6 bases, with 11 bases sitting between them. This CDR3 comprises 11 residues. The germline V gene encodes CDR1 ENHRY and CDR2 SYGVKD. The CDR3 spells CAIGSLGEQYF. The CDR3 DNA sequence: TGTGCCATCGGGTCCCTGGGCGAGCAGTACTTC.

This clonotype was counted many times. The chain joins TRBV7-9 to TRBJ2-3; TRBD2 agrees at 8 bases. Looked up from germline, CDR1 is SEHNR and CDR2 is FQNEAQ (reference sequence). V shed 5 bases and J 2 bases; nucleotides not matched to a gene: 6. The CDR3 contains 15 residues. CDR3 nucleotide sequence: TGTGCCAGCAGCCCGGACGGGGGGGCCACAGATACGCAGTATTTT. It codes for CASSPDGGATDTQYF.

The J gene is TRBJ1-2, the V gene TRBV4-1; D may be TRBD1 (5 bases). V was shortened by 3 bases and J by 3 bases, with 14 bases between the two germline ends. CDR3 length: 15 amino acids. Germline CDR1 reads MGHRA; CDR2 reads YSYEKL. CDR3 region: CASSHHFRVDYGYTF. DNA of the CDR3: TGCGCCAGCAGCCACCATTTCAGGGTGGACTATGGCTACACCTTC.

This clonotype was observed a few times. This sequence joins TRBV9 and TRBJ2-3; no clear D gene. V was pared by 0 bases and J by 0 bases, with 11 bases between. Germline values: CDR1 SGDLS, CDR2 YYNGEE. This CDR3 has 16 residues. CDR3 nucleotide sequence: TGTGCCAGCAGCGTAGGGGTTATCCCTAGCACAGATACGCAGTATTTT. Translation: CASSVGVIPSTDTQYF.

A few counts support this clonotype. V gene TRBV5-1 combines with J gene TRBJ2-1, with TRBD1 identical over 9 bases. V was pared by 5 bases and J by 9 bases, with 12 bases of the junction left unmatched. Germline CDR1 is SGHRS and CDR2 is YFSETQ. The CDR3 contains 15 residues. CDR3 nucleotides: TGCGCCAGCAGGGGACAGGGAGGCCTCTGGGGTGAGCAGTTCTTC. Translated: CASRGQGGLWGEQFF.

The V call is TRBV7-2, the J call TRBJ2-7; the D gene could be TRBD1 or TRBD2 (5 bases each). V was cut by 2 bases and J by 7 bases, with 12 bases left in between. Germline loops: CDR1 SGHTA, CDR2 FQGNSA. The CDR3 loop spans 13 amino acids. Here the CDR3 reads CASSLRGSGEQYF. CDR3 nucleotide sequence: TGTGCCAGCAGCTTACGGGGCTCGGGGGAGCAGTACTTC.

The rearrangement links TRBV28 to TRBJ1-5; 10 bases are a match to TRBD1. This CDR3 is built from 16 residues. V dropped 6 bases and J dropped 3; count of bases not matched to a gene: 8. Germline loops: CDR1 MDHEN, CDR2 SYDVKM. The CDR3 sequence is CASSTGTGVPNQPQHF. The CDR3, as DNA: TGTGCCAGCAGCACCGGGACAGGGGTGCCCAATCAGCCCCAGCATTTT.

The table lists this clonotype with a few counts. The chain recombines TRBV5-1 with TRBJ2-5; 10 positions agree with TRBD1. The CDR3 loop spans 15 amino acids. Looked up from germline, CDR1 is SGHRS and CDR2 is YFSETQ. V shed 1 base and J 4 bases; nucleotides not matched to a gene: 4. The CDR3 loop reads CASSLHGTGVETQYF. CDR3 DNA sequence: TGCGCCAGCAGCTTGCATGGGACAGGGGTAGAGACCCAGTACTTC.

The chain joins TRBV12-3 or TRBV12-4 to TRBJ2-7; 7 bases are a match to TRBD1. The length of the CDR3 is 12 residues. J gave up 11 bases and V 5 bases, and 9 bases lay outside the gene matches. The CDR3 loop is CASSAGTVDEYF. The CDR3 DNA is TGTGCCAGCAGTGCAGGGACAGTTGACGAGTACTTC.

V is TRBV11-2 and J is TRBJ2-3; a possible D gene is TRBD1 (6 bases). The CDR3 has 20 residues. The germline V gene has CDR1 SGHAT and CDR2 FQNNGV. Deletions cut 2 bases from V and 2 bases from J, with 26 bases between. The CDR3 here is CASSLSPLPGAGVPTDTQYF. CDR3 DNA sequence: TGTGCCAGCAGCTTATCCCCGCTCCCCGGGGCAGGGGTTCCCACAGATACGCAGTATTTT.

This clonotype has only a few counts. This sequence joins TRBV7-9 and TRBJ2-7, with 9 bases aligning to TRBD1. The CDR3 extends over 13 amino acids. The trim removed 11 bases at V and 0 bases at J, leaving 5 bases unmatched. CDR1 SEHNR and CDR2 FQNEAQ come from the germline V gene (reference sequence). CDR3 amino acids: CALGQGPSYEQYF. CDR3 nucleotides: TGTGCCTTGGGACAGGGCCCCTCCTACGAGCAGTACTTC.

This clonotype was observed a few times. V gene TRBV10-3 combines with J gene TRBJ2-5; 7 bases agree with TRBD1. The germline V gene has CDR1 ENHRY and CDR2 SYGVKD. V lost 5 bases, J lost 5 bases, and 8 bases stayed unmatched. The CDR3 has 14 amino acids. In nucleotides, the CDR3 is TGTGCCATCAGTAAGACAGGGTCCGACGAGACCCAGTACTTC. Translated, it gives CAISKTGSDETQYF.